This paragraph reports one T cell receptor (beta chain). Its target is unknown. The ends were cut back, 1 base at V and 4 bases at J, with 3 bases in the middle. The CDR3 consists of 12 residues. This sample was taken from a study of T cell responses to AZD1222 COVID-19 vaccine. Here immunoSEQ multiplex PCR was the method, and the copy in TCRdb shows in-frame clones only, minus some. The sample lists more than 90,000 clones; over 75% were seen once. Study-wide results and caveats: Only a handful of people who got AZD1222 tested seropositive at baseline. Clonal diversity was possibly underestimated, and the donors were mostly white British, with more females.

The sample consisted of peripheral blood, taken on day 0 of AZD1222 vaccination. The rearrangement joins TRBV12-3 or TRBV12-4 to TRBJ2-3, with unresolved D. The source of this sequence is an adult in good health. CDR3 sequence (DNA): TGTGCCAGCAGTTTAGTTCCAGATACGCAGTATTTT. It translates to CASSLVPDTQYF.